Below are 28 T cell receptor beta chains sequenced from a single sample in a study of post-analysis software for immune sequencing data. The study, taken as a whole, reports: Five or six TRBV segments, including TRBV5-6, TRBV5-1 and TRBV20-1, were more frequent in patients than controls.

The TCR beta cDNA libraries contained unique molecular identifiers. TCRdb processed the PCR reads anew with MiXCR; each CDR3 protein has one entry. Among around 180,000 distinct CDR3 sequences listed, around 30% were seen once. These receptors have no identified antigens. Sequencing input: blood. The source of these receptors is a girl aged 5 to 17 with multiple sclerosis.

The chain recombines TRBV7-3 with TRBJ2-1, with TRBD2 matching 8 bases. The J segment lost 9 bases and the V segment lost 3 bases, leaving 7 bases of the junction unmatched. The germline V gene has CDR1 SGHTA and CDR2 FQGTGA. This CDR3 spans 14 amino acids. CDR3 nucleotides: TGTGCCAGCAGCTTCCGGGAGGGCGAGCGTGAGCAGTTCTTC. As protein: CASSFREGEREQFF.

The chain combines TRBV4-1 with TRBJ1-3; maybe TRBD1 (5 bases). This CDR3 region has 15 residues. CDR1 and CDR2 from the germline V gene are MGHRA and YSYEKL. The V end lost 1 base, the J end lost 2 bases, and 9 bases lay between the germline ends. CDR3 coding DNA: TGCGCCAGCAGCCAAGTTCCGGGACCTGGAAACACCATATATTTT. Translation gives CASSQVPGPGNTIYF.

The J gene is TRBJ2-7, the V gene TRBV5-1; D unclear. Per the germline V gene, CDR1 is SGHRS and CDR2 is YFSETQ. Trimming took off 10 bases at V and 1 base at J, with 15 bases between the two ends. There are 13 residues in the CDR3. DNA of the CDR3: TGCGCCCCCGCACCAGAGAAGTCCTACGAGCAGTACTTC. Translating gives CAPAPEKSYEQYF.

This clonotype appeared a few times. This sequence joins TRBV28 and TRBJ1-5, with TRBD1 matching 9 bases. CDR3 length: 19 amino acids. V dropped 9 bases and J dropped 5; count of bases not matched to a gene: 23. Germline V CDR1 and CDR2: MDHEN, SYDVKM. CDR3 nucleotide sequence: TGTGCCAGAAGGACAGGGGCCTGGACAGTCGGGAGAAACGATCAGCCCCAGCATTTT. Its protein is CARRTGAWTVGRNDQPQHF.

Of note for this clonotype: This sequence may be a read error, since a much larger clone differs from it by one base. The CDR3 protein is CASRGPNGYTF. Written as DNA, the CDR3 is TGTGCCAGCAGGGGCCCAAATGGCTACACCTTC. The V call is TRBV5-6, the J call TRBJ1-2; D gene ambiguous. The CDR3 consists of 11 residues. V lost 5 bases to trimming and J lost 6 bases, with 8 bases between them. The germline CDR1 and CDR2 sequences are SGHDT and YYEEEE.

The chain couples TRBV20-1 to TRBJ2-3, with no clear D. This CDR3 is built from 12 residues. The ends were cut back, 5 bases at V and 2 bases at J, with 8 bases in the middle. In germline, CDR1 is DFQATT, CDR2 SNEGSKA (reference sequence). The CDR3 loop reads CSAWEPTDTQYF. CDR3 bases: TGCAGTGCTTGGGAACCCACAGATACGCAGTATTTT.

This clonotype has more than one count but fewer than ten. J is TRBJ2-5 and V is TRBV4-1; 9 bases fit TRBD2. Germline loops: CDR1 MGHRA, CDR2 YSYEKL. The CDR3 covers 17 residues. V lost 0 bases and J lost 4; bases outside the gene matches: 9. DNA of the CDR3: TGCGCCAGCAGCCAAGACCCGGCTAGCGGGGAGGGAGAGACCCAGTACTTC. It yields the protein CASSQDPASGEGETQYF.

V usage is TRBV2 and J usage is TRBJ2-1, with D perhaps TRBD2 (6 bases). In germline, CDR1 is SNHLY, CDR2 FYNNEI. CDR3 length equals 15 residues. Trimming removed 6 bases from V and 2 bases from J, with 14 bases in between. CDR3 sequence (DNA): TGTGCCAGCAGGACCCAGGGACTGACCTACAATGAGCAGTTCTTC. It is translated as CASRTQGLTYNEQFF.

This clonotype was recorded once. A much larger clonotype is one base distant, so this may be a read error. The chain carries TRBV10-3 and TRBJ2-7, with 8 bases fitting TRBD1. CDR1 is ENHRY and CDR2 is SYGVKD in the germline V gene. J lost 5 bases, V lost 6 bases, and 9 bases had no gene match. This CDR3 has 14 residues. For the CDR3, the DNA is TGTGCCATCAGCACTTGGGACAGGAGGAACGAGCAGTACTTC. It is translated as CAISTWDRRNEQYF.

This clonotype was recorded at least ten times. The chain is built from TRBV20-1 and TRBJ1-1; no definite D call. The CDR3 length is 11 residues. The germline V gene encodes CDR1 DFQATT and CDR2 SNEGSKA (reference sequence). The CDR3 nucleotides read TGCAGAAGGAGGGTGAACACTGAAGCTTTCTTT. This codes for CRRRVNTEAFF.

This clonotype appeared once. The chain links TRBV6-2 or TRBV6-3 to TRBJ2-1; a possible D gene is TRBD2 (6 bases). V gave up 6 bases and J gave up 1 base, with 13 bases separating them. Germline assignment: CDR1 MNHEY and CDR2 SVGEGT. The CDR3 totals 15 residues. CDR3 in DNA: TGTGCCAGCAGAGGGACTTTTCTTTCCTACAATGAGCAGTTCTTC. Protein: CASRGTFLSYNEQFF.

As regards this clonotype: It may be a read error: a sequence one base away is much more abundant. This rearrangement joins TRBV28 to TRBJ2-3, with D possibly TRBD2 on 6 matching bases. Germline values: CDR1 MDHEN, CDR2 SYDVKM. The CDR3 sequence is 12 residues long. CDR3 region: CAGSSGGDTQYF. Written as DNA, the CDR3 is TGTGCCGGCAGTTCTGGGGGGGATACGCAGTATTTT.

The J gene is TRBJ1-1, the V gene TRBV18; D remains ambiguous. V lost 7 bases and J lost 0, with 9 bases in between. The CDR3 has 13 amino acids. The germline V gene has CDR1 KGHSH and CDR2 LQKENI. Here the CDR3 reads CASYVEVNTEAFF. The CDR3 nucleotides read TGTGCCAGCTACGTAGAGGTGAACACTGAAGCTTTCTTT.

The J gene is TRBJ1-1, the V gene TRBV7-9, with D hard to call. This CDR3 spans 15 amino acids. Germline CDR1 is SEHNR and CDR2 is FQNEAQ (reference sequence). The V end was cut by 2 bases, the J end by 1 base, with 11 bases between. CDR3 sequence: CASSLIGGWNTEAFF. Here the CDR3 DNA reads TGTGCCAGCAGCTTAATTGGCGGATGGAACACTGAAGCTTTCTTT.

This chain uses TRBV2 with TRBJ1-5; D remains ambiguous. The CDR3 contains 15 residues. The V gene's germline CDR1 is SNHLY and CDR2 FYNNEI. V lost 6 bases and J 2 bases, leaving 14 bases between the germline ends. The CDR3 nucleotides read TGTGCCAGCAGGAGAGACCCCGAGGGCAATCAGCCCCAGCATTTT. Encoded protein: CASRRDPEGNQPQHF.

This clonotype was counted a few times. V and J are TRBV5-5 and TRBJ2-3, with 7 bases aligning to TRBD1. Trimming took 4 bases from V and 2 from J; bases not matched to a gene: 4. This CDR3 has 14 residues. Germline V CDR1 and CDR2: SGHKS, YYEKEE (reference sequence). CDR3 DNA sequence: TGTGCCAGCAGCGAGGGACAGCACACAGATACGCAGTATTTT. Protein product: CASSEGQHTDTQYF.

Note on this clonotype: A much larger clone lies a single base off, so this may be a read error. The chain recombines TRBV4-1 with TRBJ2-1; D is undetermined. V lost 0 bases and J lost 0, with 12 bases in between. CDR1 and CDR2 from the germline V gene are MGHRA and YSYEKL. This CDR3 is built from 17 residues. The CDR3 region is CASSQDLRLSSYNEQFF. Here the CDR3 DNA reads TGCGCCAGCAGCCAAGATTTGAGACTCAGCTCCTACAATGAGCAGTTCTTC.

Regarding this clonotype: A much larger clone differs from this one at a single base, so this may be a read error. J is TRBJ1-2 and V is TRBV29-1; TRBD1 is a possible D gene (5 bases). The germline CDR1 and CDR2 sequences are SQVTM and ANQGSEA. V lost 3 bases, J lost 0 bases, and 17 bases lay in between. The CDR3 length is 16 residues. The CDR3: CSVDRAAGLANYGYTF. The CDR3 DNA reads as TGCAGCGTTGACAGGGCAGCGGGACTTGCTAACTATGGCTACACCTTC. Drawing the rest from reference TRBV29-1 and TRBJ1-2, the complete variable domain is SAVISQKPSRDICQRGTSLTIQCQVDSQVTMMFWYRQQPGQSLTLIATANQGSEATYESGFVIDKFPISRPNLTFSTLTVSNMSPEDSSIYLCSVDRAAGLANYGYTFGSGTRLTVV.

Notes on this clonotype: A single base separates this from a much larger clone, so it may be a read error. The gene calls are TRBV5-1 and TRBJ2-1; D is uncertain. CDR1 and CDR2 (germline): SGHRS, YFSETQ. The length of the CDR3 is 14 residues. CDR3 nucleotides: TGCGCCAGTTCTAGGGATAGCTCCTACAGTGAGCAGTTCTTC. This gives the protein CASSRDSSYSEQFF. Full variable domain (rest looked up from reference TRBV5-1 and TRBJ2-1): KAGVTQTPRYLIKTRGQQVTLSCSPISGHRSVSWYQQTPGQGLQFLFEYFSETQRNKGNFPGRFSGRQFSNSRSEMNVSTLELGDSALYLCASSRDSSYSEQFFGPGTRLTVL.

This clonotype was picked up many times. CDR3 coding DNA: TGTGCCAGCAGTCGCGCCGGGACTAGCGGGATCTACGAGCAGTACTTC. It encodes CASSRAGTSGIYEQYF. The gene calls are TRBV6-5 and TRBJ2-7; 13 bases fit TRBD2. V lost 5 bases to trimming and J lost 3 bases; unmatched junction nucleotides: 7. The CDR3 contains 16 residues. Germline V gives CDR1 MNHEY, CDR2 SVGAGI.

This clonotype showed up many times. The chain uses TRBV4-1 and TRBJ1-2; possible D gene TRBD1, 5 bases. The ends were cut back, 0 bases at V and 1 base at J, with 12 bases in the middle. CDR1 is MGHRA and CDR2 is YSYEKL in the germline V gene. CDR3 size: 16 residues. The CDR3 DNA follows: TGCGCCAGCAGCCAAGATCCGGCAGGGAATAACTATGGCTACACCTTC. Translated, it gives CASSQDPAGNNYGYTF.

This clonotype occurred a few times. The chain carries TRBV20-1 and TRBJ2-3, with D maybe TRBD2 (6 bases). The germline gives CDR1 DFQATT, CDR2 SNEGSKA (reference sequence). This CDR3 region has 13 residues. V lost 6 bases and J lost 1, with 11 bases in between. The CDR3 is CSAQRAGTDTQYF. As DNA, the CDR3 is TGCAGTGCCCAGCGGGCAGGCACAGATACGCAGTATTTT.

This clonotype was picked up a small number of times. A much larger clone is a single base away; this may be a read error. The chain recombines TRBV6-5 with TRBJ2-1, with unresolved D. The V end was cut by 5 bases, the J end by 9 bases, with 14 bases between. The CDR3 loop spans 13 amino acids. Germline V CDR1 and CDR2: MNHEY, SVGAGI. Here the CDR3 reads CASSLGGLSEQFF. The CDR3, as DNA: TGTGCCAGCAGTCTTGGTGGGCTGAGTGAGCAGTTCTTC.

This clonotype was counted at least ten times. The gene calls are TRBV7-2 and TRBJ2-1; possibly TRBD2 for D (8 bases). Per the germline V gene, CDR1 is SGHTA and CDR2 is FQGNSA. The ends were cut back, 5 bases at V and 8 bases at J, with 25 bases in the middle. The CDR3 contains 17 residues. CDR3 sequence: CASSTQGVGLVNHEQFF. DNA for the CDR3: TGTGCCAGCAGCACCCAGGGGGTGGGACTAGTAAATCATGAGCAGTTCTTC.

This clonotype was seen many times. The rearrangement links TRBV12-5 to TRBJ2-1; D gene ambiguous. Germline V CDR1 and CDR2: LGHNT, FRNRAP. Between the trimmed V and J ends, which lost 0 bases and 8 bases, there was a span of 5 bases. This CDR3 is built from 12 residues. CDR3 region: CASGLVRDEQFF. The CDR3 region has the DNA TGTGCTAGTGGTTTGGTACGTGATGAGCAGTTCTTC. Supplemented by reference TRBV12-5 and TRBJ2-1, the full variable domain reads DARVTQTPRHKVTEMGQEVTMRCQPILGHNTVFWYRQTMMQGLELLAYFRNRAPLDDSGMPKDRFSAEMPDATLATLKIQPSEPRDSAVYFCASGLVRDEQFFGPGTRLTVL.

With regard to this clonotype: A read error may produce the germline difference seen at one junction end. The chain joins TRBV12-3 or TRBV12-4 to TRBJ2-6, with D possibly called TRBD1 or TRBD2 (5 bases each). This CDR3 is built from 16 residues. CDR3 protein: CASSLGVPSGANVRTF. In DNA form, the CDR3 reads TGTGCCAGCAGTTTGGGGGTGCCCTCTGGGGCCAACGTCCGGACTTTC.

This clonotype showed up many times. J is TRBJ1-2 and V is TRBV15, with TRBD1 matching over 7 bases. Germline V gene lookup returns CDR1 LNHNV and CDR2 YYDKDF (reference sequence). The CDR3 has 13 amino acids. J was trimmed by 4 bases and V by 5 bases; bases with no gene match: 4. Here the CDR3 DNA reads TGTGCCACCAGCGGAGGGACAGTCTATGGCTACACCTTC. Its protein is CATSGGTVYGYTF.

This clonotype was detected once. This rearrangement joins TRBV12-3 or TRBV12-4 to TRBJ2-1; no firm D call. The CDR3 consists of 15 residues. Trimming stripped 2 bases from V and 3 bases from J, with 11 bases between. Here the CDR3 DNA reads TGTGCCAGCAGTTTATGGGTAGTAGTCTACAATGAGCAGTTCTTC. Encoded protein: CASSLWVVVYNEQFF.